The 5 T cell receptor beta chains given below trace back to one sample, sequenced in a study of T cell responses to AZD1222 COVID-19 vaccine. TCRdb's copy holds only in-frame clones and misses some; the assay was immunoSEQ multiplex PCR. Of 100,000 or so clones listed, approximately 88% are singletons. Sequenced material: peripheral blood, taken on day 0 of AZD1222 vaccination. These receptors all stem from an adult in good health.

The V gene is TRBV11-2, the J gene TRBJ2-7; TRBD2 agrees at 12 bases. The CDR3 consists of 16 residues. Per germline, CDR1 SGHAT and CDR2 FQNNGV. V shed 1 base, J shed 6 bases, and the junction held 7 bases outside the gene matches. The CDR3 here is CASSLASGGAGGEQYV. In nucleotides, the CDR3 is TGTGCCAGCAGCTTAGCTAGCGGGGGGGCCGGAGGCGAGCAGTACGTC.

The chain is built from TRBV7-2 and TRBJ1-2, with no clear D. Trimming pared 5 bases from V and 0 bases from J, leaving 10 bases between. Germline CDR1 reads SGHTA; CDR2 reads FQGNSA. The length of the CDR3 is 14 residues. The CDR3 DNA follows: TGTGCCAGCAGCCCGGACGCGTCTAACTATGGCTACACCTTC. The encoded protein is CASSPDASNYGYTF.

The chain combines TRBV5-1 with TRBJ1-1; tentative D call: TRBD1 (6 bases). Germline CDR1 reads SGHRS; CDR2 reads YFSETQ. The CDR3 has 14 amino acids. V was cut by 3 bases and J by 1 base, with 10 bases left in between. CDR3 amino acids: CASSYRDTNTEAFF. In nucleotides, the CDR3 is TGCGCCAGCAGCTACCGGGACACGAACACTGAAGCTTTCTTT.

This chain links TRBV18 with TRBJ1-2; no clear D gene. The germline V gene encodes CDR1 KGHSH and CDR2 LQKENI. The CDR3 spans 17 residues. Trimming stripped 0 bases from V and 0 bases from J, with 14 bases between. The CDR3 sequence: CASSPPSTSGTNYGYTF. DNA for the CDR3: TGTGCCAGCTCACCACCCAGCACCAGCGGGACTAACTATGGCTACACCTTC.

This chain uses TRBV7-6 with TRBJ1-1; 7 nucleotides align to TRBD1. V lost 1 base to trimming and J lost 6 bases; unmatched junction nucleotides: 8. Germline-derived CDR1 and CDR2 are SGHVS and FNYEAQ. CDR3 length: 15 residues. The CDR3 coding sequence is TGTGCCAGCAGCTTAGGGGAGACAGGGCTGGCTGAAGCTTTCTTT. This translates into CASSLGETGLAEAFF. Full variable domain (outside the CDR3, taken from reference TRBV7-6 and TRBJ1-1): GAGVSQSPRYKVTKRGQDVALRCDPISGHVSLYWYRQALGQGPEFLTYFNYEAQQDKSGLPNDRFSAERPEGSISTLTIQRTEQRDSAMYRCASSLGETGLAEAFFGQGTRLTVV.